This T cell receptor (beta chain) was retrieved from a study of blood T cell repertoires in COVID-19. The method was immunoSEQ multiplex PCR; TCRdb's version includes in-frame clones alone and lacks a portion of them. The repertoire holds roughly 280,000 clones, less than 90% seen once, with 4.2% in the top ten. V shed 6 bases and J shed 5 bases, with 10 bases lying between them. The CDR3 loop spans 12 amino acids. CDR1 and CDR2 (germline): MNHEY, SVGEGT. The source is a man aged 60 to 69 with acute or convalescent COVID-19. The sequenced material came from peripheral blood. The chain links TRBV6-2 or TRBV6-3 to TRBJ1-1; D gene unclear. This CDR3 reads CASSTARTEAFF. CDR3 DNA sequence: TGTGCCAGCAGCACAGCACGGACTGAAGCTTTCTTT.